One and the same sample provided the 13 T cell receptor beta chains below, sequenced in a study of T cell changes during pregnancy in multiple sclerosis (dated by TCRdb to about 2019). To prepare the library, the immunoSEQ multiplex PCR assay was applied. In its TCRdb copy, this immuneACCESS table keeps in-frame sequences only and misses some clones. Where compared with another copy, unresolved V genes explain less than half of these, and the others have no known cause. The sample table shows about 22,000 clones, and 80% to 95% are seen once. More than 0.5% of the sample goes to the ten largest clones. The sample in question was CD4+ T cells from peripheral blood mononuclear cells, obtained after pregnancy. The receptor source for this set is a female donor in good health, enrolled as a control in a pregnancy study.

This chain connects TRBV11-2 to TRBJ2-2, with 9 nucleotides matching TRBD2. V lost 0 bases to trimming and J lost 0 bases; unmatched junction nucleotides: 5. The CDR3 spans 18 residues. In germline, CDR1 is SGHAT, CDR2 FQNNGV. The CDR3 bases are TGTGCCAGCAGCTTAGATCCAGCGGGGGGTCCGAACACCGGGGAGCTGTTTTTT. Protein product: CASSLDPAGGPNTGELFF.

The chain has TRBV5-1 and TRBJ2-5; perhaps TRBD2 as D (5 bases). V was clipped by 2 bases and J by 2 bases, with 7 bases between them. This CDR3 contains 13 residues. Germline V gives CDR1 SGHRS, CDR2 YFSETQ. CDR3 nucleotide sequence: TGCGCCAGCAGCTTTCGAGGGCAAGAGACCCAGTACTTC. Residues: CASSFRGQETQYF.

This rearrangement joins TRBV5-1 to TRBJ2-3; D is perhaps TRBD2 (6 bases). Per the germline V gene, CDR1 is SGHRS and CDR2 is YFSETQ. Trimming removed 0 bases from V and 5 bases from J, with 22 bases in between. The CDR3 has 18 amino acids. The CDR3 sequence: CASSLGVGGKFLEDTQYF. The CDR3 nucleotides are TGCGCCAGCAGCTTGGGAGTTGGGGGGAAGTTCTTGGAAGATACGCAGTATTTT.

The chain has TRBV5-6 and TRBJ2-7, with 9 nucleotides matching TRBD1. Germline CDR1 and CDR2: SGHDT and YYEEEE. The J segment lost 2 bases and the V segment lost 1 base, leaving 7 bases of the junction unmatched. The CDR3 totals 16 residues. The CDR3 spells CASSLYDGTGTYEQYF. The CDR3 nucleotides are TGTGCCAGCAGCTTGTATGACGGGACAGGGACCTACGAGCAGTACTTC.

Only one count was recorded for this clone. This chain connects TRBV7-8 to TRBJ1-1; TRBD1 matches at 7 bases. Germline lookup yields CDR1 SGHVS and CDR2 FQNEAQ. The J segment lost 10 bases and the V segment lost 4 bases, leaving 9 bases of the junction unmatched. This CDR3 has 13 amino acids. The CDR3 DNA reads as TGTGCCAGCAGCTCAGAACAGGGGCGGCGAGCTTTCTTT. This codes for CASSSEQGRRAFF.

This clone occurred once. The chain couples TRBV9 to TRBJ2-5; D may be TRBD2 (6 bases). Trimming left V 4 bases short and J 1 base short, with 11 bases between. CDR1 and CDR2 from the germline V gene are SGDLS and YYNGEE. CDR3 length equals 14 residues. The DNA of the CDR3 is TGTGCCAGCAGCCCTGGAGGGATCCAAGAGACCCAGTACTTC. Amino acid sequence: CASSPGGIQETQYF.

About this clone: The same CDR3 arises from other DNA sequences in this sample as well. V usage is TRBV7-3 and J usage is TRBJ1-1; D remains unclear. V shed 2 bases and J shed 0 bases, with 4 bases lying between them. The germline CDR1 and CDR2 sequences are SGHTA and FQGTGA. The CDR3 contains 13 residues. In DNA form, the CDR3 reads TGTGCCAGCAGCTTATCAGTGAACACTGAAGCTTTCTTT. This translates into CASSLSVNTEAFF. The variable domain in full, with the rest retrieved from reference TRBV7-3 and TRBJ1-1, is GAGVSQTPSNKVTEKGKYVELRCDPISGHTALYWYRQSLGQGPEFLIYFQGTGAADDSGLPNDRFFAVRPEGSVSTLKIQRTERGDSAVYLCASSLSVNTEAFFGQGTRLTVV.

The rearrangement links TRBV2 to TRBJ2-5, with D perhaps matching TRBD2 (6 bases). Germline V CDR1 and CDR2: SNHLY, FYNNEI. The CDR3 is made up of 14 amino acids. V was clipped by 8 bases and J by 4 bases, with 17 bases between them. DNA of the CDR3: TGTGCCAGCGTAAGGGCCACGGAGGGAGAGACCCAGTACTTC. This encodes CASVRATEGETQYF.

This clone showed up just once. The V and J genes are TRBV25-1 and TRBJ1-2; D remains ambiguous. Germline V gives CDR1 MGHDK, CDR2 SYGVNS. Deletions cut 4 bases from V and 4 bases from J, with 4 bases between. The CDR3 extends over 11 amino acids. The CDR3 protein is CASSARYGYTF. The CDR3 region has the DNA TGTGCCAGCAGTGCTCGCTATGGCTACACCTTC.

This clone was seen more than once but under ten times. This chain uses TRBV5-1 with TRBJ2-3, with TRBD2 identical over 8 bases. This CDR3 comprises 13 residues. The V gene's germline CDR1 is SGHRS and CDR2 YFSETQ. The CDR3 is CAAGEGSTDTQYF. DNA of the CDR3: TGCGCAGCGGGGGAGGGAAGCACAGATACGCAGTATTTT.

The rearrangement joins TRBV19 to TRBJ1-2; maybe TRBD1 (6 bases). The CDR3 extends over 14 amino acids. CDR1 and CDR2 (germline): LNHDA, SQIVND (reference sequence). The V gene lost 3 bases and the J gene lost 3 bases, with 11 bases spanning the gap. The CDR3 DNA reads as TGTGCCAGTAGTATCGCAGGGGCCGACTATGGCTACACCTTC. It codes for CASSIAGADYGYTF.

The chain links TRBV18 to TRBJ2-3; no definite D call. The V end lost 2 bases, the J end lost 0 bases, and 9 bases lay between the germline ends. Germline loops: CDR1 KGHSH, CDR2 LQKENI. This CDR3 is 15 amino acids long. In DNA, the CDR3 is TGTGCCAGCTCACCAAGATCGGAGAGCACAGATACGCAGTATTTT. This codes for CASSPRSESTDTQYF.

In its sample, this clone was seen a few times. The chain's CDR3 is CASSHTGTGANVLTF. The CDR3 nucleotides are TGTGCCAGCAGTCACACGGGGACTGGGGCCAACGTCCTGACTTTC. The V gene is TRBV7-9, the J gene TRBJ2-6; D is perhaps TRBD2 (5 bases). The V and J ends lost 6 bases and 2 bases respectively, with 11 bases between them. The CDR3 has 15 amino acids. Germline loops: CDR1 SEHNR, CDR2 FQNEAQ (reference sequence).